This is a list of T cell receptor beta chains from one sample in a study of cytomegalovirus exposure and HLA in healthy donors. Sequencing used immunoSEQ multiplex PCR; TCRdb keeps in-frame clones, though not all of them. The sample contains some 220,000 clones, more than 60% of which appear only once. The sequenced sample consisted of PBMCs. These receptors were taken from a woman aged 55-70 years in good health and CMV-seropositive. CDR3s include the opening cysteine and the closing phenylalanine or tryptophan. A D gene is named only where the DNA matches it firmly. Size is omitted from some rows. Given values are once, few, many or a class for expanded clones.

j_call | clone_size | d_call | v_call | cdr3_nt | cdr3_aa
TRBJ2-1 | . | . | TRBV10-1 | TGCGCCAGCAGTGCCCCCTTTGCGGGTGAGCAGTTCTTC | CASSAPFAGEQFF
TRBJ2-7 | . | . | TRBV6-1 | TGTGCCAGCACCGGGTCTTATAACTACGAGCAGTACTTC | CASTGSYNYEQYF
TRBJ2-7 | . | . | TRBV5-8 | TGTGCCAGCAGCTTGGATGGGCGGGAACCTTCCTACGAGCAGTACTTC | CASSLDGREPSYEQYF
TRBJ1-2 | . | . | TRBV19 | TGTGCCAGTAGTCTCCCGCCAGGAGGCTGCACCTTC | CASSLPPGGCTF
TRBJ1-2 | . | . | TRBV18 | TGTGCCAGCTCACCGCCCGCCGGCGGGAACTATGGCTACACCTTC | CASSPPAGGNYGYTF
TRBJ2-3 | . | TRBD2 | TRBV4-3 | TGCGCCAGCAGCCAAGGTCCAGCGGGGGCGTCCACAGATACGCAGTATTTT | CASSQGPAGASTDTQYF
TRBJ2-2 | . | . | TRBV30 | TGTGCCTTCACCCCCCTTGGAATAGCCGCGAACACCGGGGAGCTGTTTTTT | CAFTPLGIAANTGELFF
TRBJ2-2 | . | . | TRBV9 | TGTGCCAGCACCAAGAGACCAGGTAACACCGGGGAGCTGTTTTTT | CASTKRPGNTGELFF
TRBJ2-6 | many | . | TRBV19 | TGTGCCAGTAGTTGGAGTTTGGCCAACGTCCTGACTTTC | CASSWSLANVLTF
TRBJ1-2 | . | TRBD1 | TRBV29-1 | TGCAGCGTTCATACACAGGGGGCAGACTATGGCTACACCTTC | CSVHTQGADYGYTF
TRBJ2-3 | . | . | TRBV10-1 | TGCGCCAGCAGTGAGTCAGGGGCCCTCGGCACAGATACGCAGTATTTT | CASSESGALGTDTQYF
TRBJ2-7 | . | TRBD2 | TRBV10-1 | TGCGCCAGCAGTGGAGGGAGACTAGCGGCCTACGAGCAGTACTTC | CASSGGRLAAYEQYF
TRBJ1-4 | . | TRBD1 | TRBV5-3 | TGTGCCAGAAGCTTTCGGGAGCCGGACAGGGGGACAACTAATGAAAAACTGTTTTTT | CARSFREPDRGTTNEKLFF
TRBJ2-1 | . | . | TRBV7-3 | TGTGCCAGCAGCTTAGGGTTCGGCGGGGACCAGTTCTTC | CASSLGFGGDQFF
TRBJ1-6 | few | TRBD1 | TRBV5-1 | TGCGCCAGCAGCCTGAGCGGACAGGAAAATTCACCCCTCCACTTT | CASSLSGQENSPLHF
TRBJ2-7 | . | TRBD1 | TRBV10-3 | TGTGCTTCGGGACAGTTATCCTACGAGCAGTACTTC | CASGQLSYEQYF
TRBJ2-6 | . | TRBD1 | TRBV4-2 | TGTGCCAGCAGCCAGACAGGGGTTGGGGCCAACGTCCTGACTTTC | CASSQTGVGANVLTF
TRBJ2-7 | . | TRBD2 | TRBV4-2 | TGTGCCAGCAGCCAAGGTAGCGGGAGCTCCTACGAGCAGTACTTC | CASSQGSGSSYEQYF
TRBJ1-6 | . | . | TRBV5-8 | TGTGCCAGCAGCTTGGTCCCAGGTTCAAGGAATTCACCCCTCCACTTT | CASSLVPGSRNSPLHF
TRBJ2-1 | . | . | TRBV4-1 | TGCGCCAGCAGCCAAGATTACGGGAGACAAAGTGACAATGAGCAGTTCTTC | CASSQDYGRQSDNEQFF
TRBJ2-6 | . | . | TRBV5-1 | TGCGCCAGCACTGGACAGCTCTCTGGGGCCAACGTCCTGACTTTC | CASTGQLSGANVLTF
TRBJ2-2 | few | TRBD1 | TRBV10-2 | TGCGCCAGCAGTCGGGACAGACACACCGGGGAGCTGTTTTTT | CASSRDRHTGELFF
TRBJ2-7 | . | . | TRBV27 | TGTGCCAGCAACCCGACTGAGAGCTCCTACGAGCAGTACTTC | CASNPTESSYEQYF
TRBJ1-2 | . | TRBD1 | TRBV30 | TGTGCCTGGAGTACAACAGGGGTTTGGGGCTACACCTTC | CAWSTTGVWGYTF
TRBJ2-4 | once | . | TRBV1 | TGCACCAGCAGCCCCCCGCCAGGTGAGTCGCCACCAAACATTCAGTACTTC | CTSSPPPGESPPNIQYF
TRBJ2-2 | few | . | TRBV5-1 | TGCGCCAGCAGCTTGGCCGGGGTAATGGACACCGGGGAGCTGTTTTTT | CASSLAGVMDTGELFF
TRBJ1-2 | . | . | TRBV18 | TGTGCCAGCTCACCACCTTTCGGGTATAGATTAGACTATGGCTACACCTTC | CASSPPFGYRLDYGYTF
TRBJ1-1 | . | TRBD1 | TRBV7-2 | TGTGCCAGCAGCTTAGGAACAGGGGTGAACACTGAAGCTTTCTTT | CASSLGTGVNTEAFF
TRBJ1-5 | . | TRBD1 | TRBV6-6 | TGTGCCAGCGGACAGGGAGGTCAGCCCCAGCATTTT | CASGQGGQPQHF
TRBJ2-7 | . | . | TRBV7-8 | TGTGCCAGCAGCTTAGACAGTACCTACGAGCAGTACTTC | CASSLDSTYEQYF
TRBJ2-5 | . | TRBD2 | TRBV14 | TGTGCCAGCAGCGGGGGACTAGCAAAGCAGTACTTC | CASSGGLAKQYF
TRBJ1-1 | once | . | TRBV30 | TGTGCCTGGAGTCCGGGGATCCCTGAAGCTTTCTTT | CAWSPGIPEAFF
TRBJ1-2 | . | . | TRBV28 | TGTGCCAGCAGCATAGGGCCGGGGGAGGGCTATGGCTACACCTTC | CASSIGPGEGYGYTF
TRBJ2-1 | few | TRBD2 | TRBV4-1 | TGCGCCAGCACCCGGGGAGGGCTAAATGAGCAGTTCTTC | CASTRGGLNEQFF
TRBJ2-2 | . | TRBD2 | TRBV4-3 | TGCGCCAGCAGCCAAGATCCGGGGAGGGAGGAGCTGTTTTTT | CASSQDPGREELFF
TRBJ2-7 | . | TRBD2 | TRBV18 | TGTGCCAGCTCACCACCGATAGCGGGAGCGTGGGAGCAGTACTTC | CASSPPIAGAWEQYF
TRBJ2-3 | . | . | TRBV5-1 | TGCGCCAGCAGCGCGGTTTCGGATACGCAGTATTTT | CASSAVSDTQYF
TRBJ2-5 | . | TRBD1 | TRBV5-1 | TGCGCCAGCAGCTTACGGACAGGGGGTAGTGAGACCCAGTACTTC | CASSLRTGGSETQYF
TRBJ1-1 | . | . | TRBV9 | TGTGCCAGCAGCGTAGTACAGGGCAACACTGAAGCTTTCTTT | CASSVVQGNTEAFF
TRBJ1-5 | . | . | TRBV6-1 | TGTGCCAGCAGTGAAGTAGGGGCGACCCTTAATCAGCCCCAGCATTTT | CASSEVGATLNQPQHF
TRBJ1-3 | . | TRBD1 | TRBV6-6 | TGTGCCAGCAGTGGACAGGGGACGGACACCATATATTTT | CASSGQGTDTIYF
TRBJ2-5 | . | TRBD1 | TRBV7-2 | TGTGCCAGCAGCCTGTCGGACAGGGAAGAGACCCAGTACTTC | CASSLSDREETQYF
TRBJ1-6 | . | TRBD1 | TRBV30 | TGTGCCTGGAATCGACAGGGGTCTATTTCACCCCTCCACTTT | CAWNRQGSISPLHF
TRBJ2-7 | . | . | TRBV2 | TGTGCCAGCAGTGAAGGGGGCGGGCAGTACTTC | CASSEGGGQYF
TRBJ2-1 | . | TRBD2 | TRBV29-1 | TGCAGCTCAACCCAGCGGGGGCCCTACAATGAGCAGTTCTTC | CSSTQRGPYNEQFF
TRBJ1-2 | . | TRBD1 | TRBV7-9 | TGTGCCAGCAGCGAAATTCCCCGGGACAGGAATTTTCATGGCTACACCTTC | CASSEIPRDRNFHGYTF
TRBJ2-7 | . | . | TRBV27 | TGTGCCAGCAGTCCCATAGCGGAGAAGCGCTCCTACGAGCAGTACTTC | CASSPIAEKRSYEQYF
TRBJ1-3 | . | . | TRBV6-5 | TGTGCCAGCAGTGACATACAGGGAAACACCATATATTTT | CASSDIQGNTIYF
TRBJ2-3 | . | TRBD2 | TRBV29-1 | TGCAGCGTTGAACAGGGCGGGTCCCCGGGGGGTACGCAGTATTTT | CSVEQGGSPGGTQYF
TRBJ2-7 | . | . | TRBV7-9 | TGTGCCAGCAGCTTAGCGGTGGCAGCGGGCGCCTCCTACGAGCAGTACTTC | CASSLAVAAGASYEQYF
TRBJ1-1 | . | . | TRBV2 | TGTGCCAGCCTAATTTACGAGGACAGCGATGTGGCTTTCTTT | CASLIYEDSDVAFF
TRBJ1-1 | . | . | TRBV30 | TGTGCCTGGTCTAGGGGGGGCATGGAGGGCGAAGCTTTCTTT | CAWSRGGMEGEAFF
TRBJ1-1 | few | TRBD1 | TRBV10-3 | TGTGCCATCAGTGATAGAGACAGGGTCACTGAAGCTTTCTTT | CAISDRDRVTEAFF
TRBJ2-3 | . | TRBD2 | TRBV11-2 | TGTGCCAGCAGCGCGGGACTAGCGGGTCCAGATACGCAGTATTTT | CASSAGLAGPDTQYF
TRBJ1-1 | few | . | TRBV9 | TGTGCCAGCAGCGTCGGAGGGTTGGGGACTGAAGCTTTCTTT | CASSVGGLGTEAFF
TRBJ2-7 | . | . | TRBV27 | TGTGCCAGCAAGTCAATTAGCAACTCCTACGAGCAGTACTTC | CASKSISNSYEQYF
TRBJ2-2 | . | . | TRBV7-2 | TGTGCCAGCAGCTCCCCGCGGGAAGCCGGGGAGCTGTTTTTT | CASSSPREAGELFF